This T cell receptor (beta chain) was obtained from a study of Ad26.COV2.S vaccination and SARS-CoV-2 variants. Study-level background: Enrollment placed the donor in the COV1001 Ad26.COV2.S trial arm. Dosing was one shot or two shots 56 days apart. Whole-study results and caveats: Those who received vaccine or placebo ended up with similar non-spike TCR breadth.

TCRdb's copy holds only in-frame clones and misses some; the assay was immunoSEQ multiplex PCR. This table has 300,000 to 400,000 clones, around 85% appearing once. This CDR3 is built from 13 residues. The V and J ends lost 7 bases and 5 bases, in that order; junction bases with no gene match: 7. CDR1 and CDR2 from the germline V gene are MDHEN and SYDVKM. This clone has only one observation. The target antigen is unknown. Sample treatment: around 19 received Ad26.COV2.S at low or high dose, single or two shots; about 5 received placebo; per-sample allocation not given. Material that was analyzed had been drawn on day 63 after the first vaccine or placebo injection. Boston hosted the donor, who was an adult aged 18-55 years.

The rearrangement uses TRBV28 and TRBJ2-5; the match to TRBD2 covers 7 bases. This material consisted of peripheral blood, taken in a trial of Ad26.COV2.S vaccine versus placebo. The sequence derives from a person between 18 and 60 years old who received the Ad26.COV2.S COVID-19 vaccine or a placebo. The CDR3 reads CASNSGDGETQYF. The CDR3 coding sequence is TGTGCCAGCAACAGCGGGGACGGGGAGACCCAGTACTTC.